These T cell receptor beta chains were read from a single sample in a study of identical twins. One entry per CDR3 protein, called by TCRdb with MiXCR from the 5' RACE reads. The sample carries hundreds of thousands of distinct CDR3 sequences, 20% to 25% recorded once. This sample was shared with a second study, whose subject was T cells expressing NK-cell markers.

The sample consisted of CD4+ T cells sorted from blood. The receptors shown here come from a young woman in good health. The CDR3 runs from the conserved cysteine through the conserved F or W. A D gene is named only where the DNA matches it firmly. Not every row has a clone size; where given, it reads once, few, many or a size class.

TRBJ1-2 . few TRBV29-1 CSVGGIYGYTF TGCAGCGTTGGAGGGATCTATGGCTACACCTTC
TRBJ1-5 TRBD1 few TRBV12-3/TRBV12-4 CASSLAGQSNQPQHF TGTGCCAGCAGTTTAGCGGGACAGAGCAATCAGCCCCAGCATTTT
TRBJ2-3 TRBD2 few TRBV29-1 CSVELAGGRTDTQYF TGCAGCGTTGAGCTTGCGGGGGGCCGCACAGATACGCAGTATTTT
TRBJ2-7 TRBD1 few TRBV20-1 CSARGYRDRLAEQYF TGCAGTGCTAGAGGGTACAGGGACAGGTTGGCCGAGCAGTACTTC
TRBJ2-1 TRBD2 few TRBV5-6 CASSPGTSGRRTYNEQFF TGTGCCAGCAGCCCCGGGACTAGCGGGAGAAGAACCTACAATGAGCAGTTCTTC
TRBJ2-1 . . TRBV20-1 CSAERLQEQFF TGCAGTGCTGAACGACTACAGGAGCAGTTCTTC
TRBJ2-6 . . TRBV20-1 CSAFSTGANVLTF TGCAGTGCTTTTTCGACTGGGGCCAACGTCCTGACTTTC
TRBJ1-2 . . TRBV5-6 CASSSVQVQSSGYTF TGTGCCAGCAGCTCTGTACAGGTCCAATCGAGTGGCTACACCTTC
TRBJ2-3 TRBD2 many TRBV6-1 CASSLREGRTDTQYF TGTGCCAGCTCCCTCCGGGAGGGCCGCACAGATACGCAGTATTTT
TRBJ1-6 . few TRBV20-1 CSAREGGELRNSPLHF TGCAGTGCACGAGAGGGGGGGGAGTTGCGTAATTCACCCCTCCACTTT
TRBJ2-1 TRBD2 few TRBV7-2 CASSAVGLAGGNNEQFF TGTGCCAGCAGCGCGGTAGGGCTAGCGGGGGGTAACAATGAGCAGTTCTTC
TRBJ2-2 TRBD2 many TRBV20-1 CSARPGGGGYTGELFF TGCAGTGCTAGACCCGGCGGGGGGGGATACACCGGGGAGCTGTTTTTT
TRBJ2-3 TRBD2 . TRBV20-1 CSVAFGGSTDTQYF TGCAGTGTCGCCTTCGGGGGGAGCACAGATACGCAGTATTTT
TRBJ1-6 . . TRBV7-3 CASSLTRGTSLHF TGTGCCAGCAGCTTAACTCGGGGTACATCCCTCCACTTT
TRBJ2-1 TRBD2 . TRBV5-1 CASSPTTSGDVNEQFF TGCGCCAGCAGCCCCACGACTAGCGGGGATGTCAATGAGCAGTTCTTC
TRBJ1-6 TRBD1 few TRBV5-5 CASSSTGDSGSPLHF TGTGCCAGCAGCTCAACAGGGGATTCCGGTTCACCCCTCCACTTT
TRBJ2-6 . . TRBV27 CASSLYGTGANVLTF TGTGCCAGCAGCCTTTATGGAACAGGGGCCAACGTCCTGACTTTC
TRBJ2-1 . . TRBV9 CASSETSFRGNEQFF TGTGCCAGCAGCGAAACTAGCTTTCGGGGTAATGAGCAGTTCTTC
TRBJ2-5 . few TRBV6-5 CASSYSWSQETQYF TGTGCCAGCAGTTACTCGTGGAGCCAAGAGACCCAGTACTTC
TRBJ2-1 TRBD2 few TRBV12-3/TRBV12-4 CASRWTRSNEQFF TGTGCCAGCAGGTGGACTAGGTCCAATGAGCAGTTCTTC
TRBJ2-1 TRBD2 few TRBV7-2 CASSSPSTSGVRDEQFF TGTGCCAGCAGCTCCCCTTCTACTAGCGGGGTTCGCGATGAGCAGTTCTTC
TRBJ2-7 . once TRBV7-9 CASSLLLGITYEQYF TGTGCCAGCAGCTTATTATTAGGGATCACCTACGAGCAGTACTTC
TRBJ2-7 . . TRBV12-3/TRBV12-4 CASSTGDNYEQYF TGTGCCAGCAGTACCGGGGACAATTACGAGCAGTACTTC
TRBJ1-1 . . TRBV5-1 CASNRDNMNTEAFF TGCGCCAGCAACCGGGACAACATGAACACTGAAGCTTTCTTT